This T cell receptor beta chain is from a study of cytomegalovirus exposure and HLA in healthy donors. Study-wide results and caveats: A missense DCLRE1C variant was associated with V- and J-gene trimming of TCR beta chains in a later analysis, and an independent cohort replicated the association. Of the V segments, some could not be distinguished, including TRBV6-2 and TRBV6-3, and were excluded. Segments of the TCR beta V type were, in most cases, productive about 87% or about 30% of the time in an earlier analysis.

The study ran its PCR with 60 Vbeta and 13 Jbeta primers. Clones were sequenced by immunoSEQ multiplex PCR, and TCRdb holds only the in-frame ones, with some missing. The data show more than 150,000 clones, with 80% seen just once and 1% held by the top ten. Germline V gene data show CDR1 as SGHDN and CDR2 as FVKESK. The CDR3 covers 12 residues. Trimming stripped 5 bases from V and 11 bases from J, with 13 bases between. About this clone: Its antigen is not known.

The source of this sequence is a woman aged 45-59 years in good health and CMV-seropositive. This chain uses TRBV14 with TRBJ2-1; TRBD2 might be the D (6 bases). Sequencing was done on a sample of PBMCs. The CDR3 loop is CASSKGLPKQFF. DNA for the CDR3: TGTGCCAGCAGCAAAGGACTACCGAAGCAGTTCTTC.